Listed below are T cell receptor beta chains from one sample, sequenced in a study of vaccination effects on CD4 cells after COVID-19. The method was immunoSEQ multiplex PCR; TCRdb's version includes in-frame clones alone and lacks a portion of them. This table holds about 8,100 clones, around 79% found once. What these receptors recognize is not known. The source material was CD4+ T cells from PBMCs cultured with HCoV-229E spike peptides, sampled before COVID-19 vaccination. These receptors were collected from a human donor who received a COVID-19 vaccine. Both conserved end residues are part of each CDR3. The D gene is left open where the match is weak. A row's size may be missing; if present it is once, few, many or a size class.

clone size	V gene	J gene	D gene	CDR3 DNA	CDR3 protein
.	TRBV11-2	TRBJ2-5	.	TGTGCCAGCAGCTTAGGGCAGACCCAGTACTTC	CASSLGQTQYF
.	TRBV30	TRBJ1-2	TRBD1	TGTGCCTGGAAACTGACAGGGAGCGGCTACACCTTC	CAWKLTGSGYTF
few	TRBV29-1	TRBJ2-1	.	TGCAGCGTTGAAGAACTAGGTAAAAAGCAGTTCTTC	CSVEELGKKQFF
.	TRBV7-2	TRBJ2-6	.	TGTGCCAGCAGCTCCCCTTGGGGGGCCAACGTCCTGACTTTC	CASSSPWGANVLTF
.	TRBV11-2	TRBJ2-1	TRBD2	TGTGCCAGCAGCTTAGTGTTTGGAACGGGGGGCTCCTACAATGAGCAGTTCTTC	CASSLVFGTGGSYNEQFF
.	TRBV6-5	TRBJ2-7	.	TGTGCCAGCAGTAATTACTACGAGCAGTACTTC	CASSNYYEQYF
large	TRBV5-6	TRBJ1-2	.	TGTGCCAGCAGCCGAAGGGCAGACGACTATGGCTACACCTTC	CASSRRADDYGYTF
.	TRBV19	TRBJ2-5	.	TGTGCCAGTAGTAGGACTTTTTACCAAGAGACCCAGTACTTC	CASSRTFYQETQYF
.	TRBV10-2	TRBJ2-7	TRBD1	TGCGCCAGCAGCCCGGGACAGGGGAGCTACGAGCAGTACTTC	CASSPGQGSYEQYF
.	TRBV5-1	TRBJ2-1	TRBD1	TGCGCCAGCAGCTCTGGGACAGGGTCCTACAATGAGCAGTTCTTC	CASSSGTGSYNEQFF
.	TRBV11-2	TRBJ2-7	.	TGTGCCAGCAGCTTAGGCTTGCAGGCGGGCGAGCAGTACTTC	CASSLGLQAGEQYF
few	TRBV6-5	TRBJ1-2	.	TGTGCCAGCAGTCCCTGGGGAACAGGTGTTGGCTACACCTTC	CASSPWGTGVGYTF
.	TRBV10-2	TRBJ1-6	TRBD1	TGCGCCAGCAGTGACCGCCGACAGGGGGATAATTCACCCCTCCACTTT	CASSDRRQGDNSPLHF
.	TRBV2	TRBJ2-2	.	TGTGCCTCCCGGGCAGGGGAGGAGACCGGGGAGCTGTTTTTT	CASRAGEETGELFF
.	TRBV6-2/TRBV6-3	TRBJ2-1	.	TGTGCCAGCAGTTACTCGAGTAGTTTTGGGGTAGCCCACAATGAGCAGTTCTTC	CASSYSSSFGVAHNEQFF
.	TRBV5-4	TRBJ2-5	TRBD2	TGTGCCAGCAGCTTGACTAGCGGGGGTCATGAGACCCAGTACTTC	CASSLTSGGHETQYF
.	TRBV29-1	TRBJ2-3	TRBD2	TGCAGCGTTTCCCGGGGGCCTAGCGGGTCGGGAGATACGCAGTATTTT	CSVSRGPSGSGDTQYF
.	TRBV27	TRBJ2-3	.	TGTGCCAGCAGTACCATCACAGATACGCAGTATTTT	CASSTITDTQYF
.	TRBV12-5	TRBJ1-5	.	TGTGCTAGTGGTTTGGTGGGGGGCCTCAATCAGCCCCAGCATTTT	CASGLVGGLNQPQHF
.	TRBV19	TRBJ1-1	TRBD1	TGTGCCAGTAGTGCCCCGGGACAGGGGAGGAACACTGAAGCTTTCTTT	CASSAPGQGRNTEAFF
.	TRBV9	TRBJ2-1	.	TGTGCCAGCAGCGAAACAGGACTGCACAATGAGCAGTTCTTC	CASSETGLHNEQFF
.	TRBV27	TRBJ2-3	TRBD1	TGTGCCAGCAGTCCCGGACAGGGATGGACAGATACGCAGTATTTT	CASSPGQGWTDTQYF
few	TRBV6-6	TRBJ2-2	.	TGTGCCATCCAGGGGACGAACACCGGGGAGCTGTTTTTT	CAIQGTNTGELFF
.	TRBV9	TRBJ1-5	.	TGTGCCAGCAGCGTAGGTACGGTGAATCAGCCCCAGCATTTT	CASSVGTVNQPQHF
few	TRBV3-1/TRBV3-2	TRBJ1-5	.	TGTGCCAGCAGCCAAGATTCTCATCAGCCCCAGCATTTT	CASSQDSHQPQHF
.	TRBV21-1	TRBJ2-1	.	TGTGCCAGCAGCTCTTATCGTCAGTCGCGGGGCTACAATGAGCAGTTCTTC	CASSSYRQSRGYNEQFF
.	TRBV5-1	TRBJ2-5	TRBD2	TGCGCCAGCAGCGACACTAGCGCCGTCCGGGAGACCCAGTACTTC	CASSDTSAVRETQYF
.	TRBV27	TRBJ2-5	TRBD2	TGTGCCAGCAGTTTGAGCGGGGGCGCGGAGACCCAGTACTTC	CASSLSGGAETQYF
.	TRBV20-1	TRBJ2-6	.	TGCAGTGCTAGTGATCCCTCTGGGGCCAACGTCCTGACTTTC	CSASDPSGANVLTF
.	TRBV6-1	TRBJ2-1	.	TGTGCCAGCCGTGTGGGGGGGACACGCAGCTCCTACAATGAGCAGTTCTTC	CASRVGGTRSSYNEQFF
few	TRBV7-2	TRBJ2-1	.	TGTGCCAGCAGCTTAGGAGGGGCCCGTTACAATGAGCAGTTCTTC	CASSLGGARYNEQFF
.	TRBV7-9	TRBJ2-7	TRBD1	TGTGCCAGCAGCCGCACAGGGGACGAGCAGTACTTC	CASSRTGDEQYF
few	TRBV5-6	TRBJ1-1	.	TGTGCCAGCAGCTTGGAGGTAAGGAGGACTGAAGCTTTCTTT	CASSLEVRRTEAFF
.	TRBV6-5	TRBJ1-6	TRBD1	TGTGCCAGCAGTTACTCACTATTGACAGGGGCTTCACCCCTCCACTTT	CASSYSLLTGASPLHF
.	TRBV4-1	TRBJ1-2	.	TGCGCCAGCAGCCAACCCGCCTTCTCGGGTGGCTACACCTTC	CASSQPAFSGGYTF
.	TRBV7-9	TRBJ1-4	.	TGTGCCAGCAGCTTAGGGCCCCTTTCGACTAATGAAAAACTGTTTTTT	CASSLGPLSTNEKLFF
.	TRBV5-1	TRBJ2-5	.	TGCGCCAGCGGGAGCCAAGAGACCCAGTACTTC	CASGSQETQYF
.	TRBV6-5	TRBJ1-2	.	TGTGCCAGCAGTTACGCCAGTAGAATTAACTATGGCTACACCTTC	CASSYASRINYGYTF
.	TRBV18	TRBJ1-2	.	TGTGCCAGCTCACCAGACACCCGCTACGGCTACACCTTC	CASSPDTRYGYTF
.	TRBV4-1	TRBJ1-1	.	TGCGCCAGCACCACCAGTACGGGGGAACGGCCGGGTTTTACTGAAGCTTTCTTT	CASTTSTGERPGFTEAFF
once	TRBV5-5	TRBJ2-7	.	TGTGCCAGCAGCTCCCAACAGGCGACCTACGAGCAGTACTTC	CASSSQQATYEQYF
.	TRBV4-1	TRBJ1-4	.	TGCGCCAGCAGCCGTGGGGAGTCTTTTGTTGGTGAAAAACTGTTTTTT	CASSRGESFVGEKLFF
.	TRBV7-2	TRBJ2-5	.	TGTGCCAGCAGCTTCTACAGGAAAGAGACCCAGTACTTC	CASSFYRKETQYF
.	TRBV19	TRBJ1-2	.	TGTGCCAGTACCCGGCAGGGCCTTACCACCTATGGCTACACCTTC	CASTRQGLTTYGYTF
.	TRBV5-1	TRBJ2-6	.	TGCGCCAGCAGCTTGGTCGGGGGATCCGGGGCCAACGTCCTGACTTTC	CASSLVGGSGANVLTF
few	TRBV27	TRBJ1-2	TRBD1	TGTGCCAGCAGACGGACAGGGGGCTTCGGGGGCTACACCTTC	CASRRTGGFGGYTF
.	TRBV15	TRBJ1-4	TRBD1	TGTGCCACCAGCACTCGACAGGGACTCAAACTGTTTTTT	CATSTRQGLKLFF
.	TRBV29-1	TRBJ2-1	.	TGCAGCGTTGTCCCCTCTTCTTTAAGGGGGCAGTTCTTC	CSVVPSSLRGQFF
.	TRBV6-2/TRBV6-3	TRBJ1-1	.	TGTGCCAGCAGTCCCCGGAACACTGAAGCTTTCTTT	CASSPRNTEAFF
once	TRBV7-6	TRBJ1-1	TRBD1	TGTGCCAGCAGCTTCGTCGGGCGGGACAGGGGTGGGATCAACACTGAAGCTTTCTTT	CASSFVGRDRGGINTEAFF
.	TRBV7-2	TRBJ2-7	.	TGTGCCAGCAGGCAAGGCCTCTCCTACGAGCAGTACTTC	CASRQGLSYEQYF
few	TRBV7-2	TRBJ2-2	TRBD2	TGTGCCAGCAGCTTATGGGGCGGGGGGAACACCGGGGAGCTGTTTTTT	CASSLWGGGNTGELFF
.	TRBV5-1	TRBJ2-5	TRBD1	TGCGCCAGCGGCGGGACAGGGGGGTACCAAGAGACCCAGTACTTC	CASGGTGGYQETQYF
once	TRBV6-1	TRBJ1-5	.	TGTGCCAGCAGTGAATTAGCCCTTAATCAGCCCCAGCATTTT	CASSELALNQPQHF
few	TRBV2	TRBJ1-6	TRBD1	TGTGCCAGCCACCCGGGACAGGGCCACCCTCGGGGGTCACCCCTCCACTTT	CASHPGQGHPRGSPLHF
.	TRBV5-1	TRBJ2-7	.	TGCGCCAGCAGCTTGGGCCCCAGGGGAGGAGTTAGTGTCGAGCAGTACTTC	CASSLGPRGGVSVEQYF